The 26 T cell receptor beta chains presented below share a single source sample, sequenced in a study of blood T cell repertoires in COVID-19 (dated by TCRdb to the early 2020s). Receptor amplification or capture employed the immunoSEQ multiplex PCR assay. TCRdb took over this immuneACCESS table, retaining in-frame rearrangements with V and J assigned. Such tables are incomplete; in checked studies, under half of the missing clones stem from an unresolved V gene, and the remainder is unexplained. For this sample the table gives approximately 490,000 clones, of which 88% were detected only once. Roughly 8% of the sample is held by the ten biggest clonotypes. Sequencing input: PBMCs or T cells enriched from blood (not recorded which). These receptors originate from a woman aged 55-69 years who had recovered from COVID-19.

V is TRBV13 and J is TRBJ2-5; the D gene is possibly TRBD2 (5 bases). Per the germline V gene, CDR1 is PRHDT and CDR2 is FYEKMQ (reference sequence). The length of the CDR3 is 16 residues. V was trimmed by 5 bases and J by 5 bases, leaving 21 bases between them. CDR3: CASSTTLTNELETQYF. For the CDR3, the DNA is TGTGCCAGCAGCACGACCTTGACTAACGAGCTGGAGACCCAGTACTTC. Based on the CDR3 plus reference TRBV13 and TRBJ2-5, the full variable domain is AAGVIQSPRHLIKEKRETATLKCYPIPRHDTVYWYQQGPGQDPQFLISFYEKMQSDKGSIPDRFSAQQFSDYHSELNMSSLELGDSALYFCASSTTLTNELETQYFGPGTRLLVL.

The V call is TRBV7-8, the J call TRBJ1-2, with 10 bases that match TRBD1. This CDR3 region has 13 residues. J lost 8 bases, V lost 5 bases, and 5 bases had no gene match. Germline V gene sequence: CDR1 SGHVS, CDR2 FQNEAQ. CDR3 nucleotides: TGTGCCAGCAGCACCGGGACAGGGGAAGGCTACACCTTC. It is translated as CASSTGTGEGYTF.

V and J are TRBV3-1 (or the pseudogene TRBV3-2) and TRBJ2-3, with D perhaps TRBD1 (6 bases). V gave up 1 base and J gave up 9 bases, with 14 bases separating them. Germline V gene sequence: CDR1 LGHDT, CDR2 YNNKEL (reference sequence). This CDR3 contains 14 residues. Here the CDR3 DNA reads TGTGCCAGCAGCCAAGGTCCACAGGGAACGACGCAGTATTTT. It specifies CASSQGPQGTTQYF.

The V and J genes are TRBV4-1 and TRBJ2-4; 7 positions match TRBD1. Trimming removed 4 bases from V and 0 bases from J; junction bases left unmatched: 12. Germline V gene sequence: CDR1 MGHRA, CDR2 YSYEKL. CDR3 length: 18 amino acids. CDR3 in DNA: TGCGCCAGCAGCCTTGGGACAGCGGTAGGGCTAGCCAAAAACATTCAGTACTTC. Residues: CASSLGTAVGLAKNIQYF.

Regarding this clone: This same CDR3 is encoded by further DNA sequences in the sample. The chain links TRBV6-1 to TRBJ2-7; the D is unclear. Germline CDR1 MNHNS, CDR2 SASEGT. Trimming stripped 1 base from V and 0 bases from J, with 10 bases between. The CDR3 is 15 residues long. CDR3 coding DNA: TGTGCCAGCAGTGAAGGCGGTAGAAGCTCCTACGAGCAGTACGTC. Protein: CASSEGGRSSYEQYV.

CDR3 sequence: CASSHGQANTEAFF. The DNA for the CDR3 is TGTGCCAGCAGCCACGGACAGGCAAACACTGAAGCTTTCTTT. The J gene is TRBJ1-1, the V gene TRBV11-2, with 7 bases that match TRBD1. CDR3 length: 14 residues. CDR1 is SGHAT, CDR2 FQNNGV, per germline. Trimming took 5 bases from V and 2 from J; bases not matched to a gene: 5.

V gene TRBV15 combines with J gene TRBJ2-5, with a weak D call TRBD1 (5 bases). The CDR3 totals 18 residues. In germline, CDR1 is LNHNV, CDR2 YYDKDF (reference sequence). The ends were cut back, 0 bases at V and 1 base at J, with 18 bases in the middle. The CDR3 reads CATSRDLSQTATQETQYF. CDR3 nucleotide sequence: TGTGCCACCAGCAGAGATCTTTCCCAGACAGCGACCCAAGAGACCCAGTACTTC.

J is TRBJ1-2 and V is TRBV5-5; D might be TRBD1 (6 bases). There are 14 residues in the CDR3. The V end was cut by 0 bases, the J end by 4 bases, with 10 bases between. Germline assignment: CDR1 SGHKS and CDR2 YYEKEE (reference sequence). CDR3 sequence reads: CASSLDRASYGYTF. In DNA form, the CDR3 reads TGTGCCAGCAGCTTGGACAGGGCCAGCTATGGCTACACCTTC.

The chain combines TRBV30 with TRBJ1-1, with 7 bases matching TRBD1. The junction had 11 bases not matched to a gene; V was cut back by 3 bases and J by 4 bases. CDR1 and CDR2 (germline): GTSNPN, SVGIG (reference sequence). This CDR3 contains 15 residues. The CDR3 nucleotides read TGTGCCTGGAGCTGGATAGGGGGCCGGGGCACTGAAGCTTTCTTT. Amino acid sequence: CAWSWIGGRGTEAFF.

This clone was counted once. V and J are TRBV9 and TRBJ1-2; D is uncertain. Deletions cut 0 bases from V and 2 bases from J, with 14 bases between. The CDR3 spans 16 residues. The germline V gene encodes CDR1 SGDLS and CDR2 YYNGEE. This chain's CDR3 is CASSVDYNSLNYGYTF. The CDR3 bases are TGTGCCAGCAGCGTAGATTATAACAGCCTCAACTATGGCTACACCTTC.

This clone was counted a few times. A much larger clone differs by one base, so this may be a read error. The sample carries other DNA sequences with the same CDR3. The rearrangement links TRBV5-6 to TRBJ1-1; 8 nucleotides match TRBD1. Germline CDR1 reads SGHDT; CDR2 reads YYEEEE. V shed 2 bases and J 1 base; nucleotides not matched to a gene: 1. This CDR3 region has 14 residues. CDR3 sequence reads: CASSFGTGNTEAFF. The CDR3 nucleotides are TGTGCCAGCAGCTTCGGGACAGGGAACACTGAAGCTTTCTTT.

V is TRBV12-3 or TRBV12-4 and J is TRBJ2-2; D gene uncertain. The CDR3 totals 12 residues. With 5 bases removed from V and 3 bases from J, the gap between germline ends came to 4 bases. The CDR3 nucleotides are TGTGCCAGCAGTCTTCACACCGGGGAGCTGTTTTTT. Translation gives CASSLHTGELFF.

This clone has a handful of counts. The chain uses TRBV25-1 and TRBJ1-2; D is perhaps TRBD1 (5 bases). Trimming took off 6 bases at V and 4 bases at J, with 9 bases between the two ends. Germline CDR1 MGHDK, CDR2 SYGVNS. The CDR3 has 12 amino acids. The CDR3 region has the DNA TGTGCCAGCAGCAGAACAGGCTATGGCTACACCTTC. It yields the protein CASSRTGYGYTF.

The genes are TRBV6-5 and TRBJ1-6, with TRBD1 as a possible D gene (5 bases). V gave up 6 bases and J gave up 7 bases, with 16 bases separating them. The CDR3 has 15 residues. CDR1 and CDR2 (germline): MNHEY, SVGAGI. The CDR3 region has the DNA TGTGCCAGCAGAGGGACCCCGGGGGAGAATTCACCCCTCCACTTT. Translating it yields CASRGTPGENSPLHF.

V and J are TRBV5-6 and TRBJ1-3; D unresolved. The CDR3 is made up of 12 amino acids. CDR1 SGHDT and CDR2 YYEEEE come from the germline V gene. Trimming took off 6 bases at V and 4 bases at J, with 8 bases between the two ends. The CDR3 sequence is CASTLDGNTIYF. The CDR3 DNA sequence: TGTGCCAGCACCCTAGACGGAAACACCATATATTTT.

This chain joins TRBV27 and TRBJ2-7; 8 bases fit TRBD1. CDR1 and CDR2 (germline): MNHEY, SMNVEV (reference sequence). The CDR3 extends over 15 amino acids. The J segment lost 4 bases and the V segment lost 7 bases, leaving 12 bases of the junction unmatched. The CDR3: CASTYSGQGSYEQYF. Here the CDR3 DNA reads TGTGCCAGCACCTACTCAGGACAGGGTAGTTACGAGCAGTACTTC.

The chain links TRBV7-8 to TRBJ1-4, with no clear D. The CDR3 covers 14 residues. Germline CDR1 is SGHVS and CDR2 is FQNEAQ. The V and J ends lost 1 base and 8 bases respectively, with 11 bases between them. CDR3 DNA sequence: TGTGCCAGCAGCTTAGTGCACGGAGGCGAAAAACTGTTTTTT. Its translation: CASSLVHGGEKLFF.

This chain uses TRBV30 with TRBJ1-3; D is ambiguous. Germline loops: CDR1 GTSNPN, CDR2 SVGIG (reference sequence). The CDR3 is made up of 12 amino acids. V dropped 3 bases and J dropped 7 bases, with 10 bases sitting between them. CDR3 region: CAWSPGGNTIYF. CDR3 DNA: TGTGCCTGGAGCCCTGGAGGTAACACCATATATTTT.

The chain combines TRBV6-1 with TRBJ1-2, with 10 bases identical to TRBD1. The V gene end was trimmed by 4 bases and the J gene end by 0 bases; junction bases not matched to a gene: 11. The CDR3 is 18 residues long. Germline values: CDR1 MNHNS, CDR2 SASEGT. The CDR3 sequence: CASSGQPGQGSANYGYTF. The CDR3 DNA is TGTGCCAGCAGTGGGCAACCGGGACAGGGGAGTGCTAACTATGGCTACACCTTC.

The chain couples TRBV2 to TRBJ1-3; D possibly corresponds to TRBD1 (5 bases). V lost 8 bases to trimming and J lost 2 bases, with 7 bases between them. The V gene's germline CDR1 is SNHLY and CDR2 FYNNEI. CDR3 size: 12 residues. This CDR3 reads CASRGTGNTIYF. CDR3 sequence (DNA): TGTGCCAGCCGGGGGACTGGAAACACCATATATTTT.

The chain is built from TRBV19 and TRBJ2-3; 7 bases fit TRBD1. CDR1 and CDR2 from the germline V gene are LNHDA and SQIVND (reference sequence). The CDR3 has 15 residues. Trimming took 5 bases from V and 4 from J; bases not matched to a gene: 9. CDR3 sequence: CASSADRVGADTQYF. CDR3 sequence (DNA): TGTGCCAGTAGTGCAGACAGGGTAGGTGCAGATACGCAGTATTTT.

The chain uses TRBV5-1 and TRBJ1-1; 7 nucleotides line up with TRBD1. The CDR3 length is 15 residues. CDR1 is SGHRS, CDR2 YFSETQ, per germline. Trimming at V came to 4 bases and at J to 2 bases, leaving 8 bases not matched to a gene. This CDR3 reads CASSGGQFINTEAFF. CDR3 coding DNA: TGCGCCAGCAGCGGGGGACAGTTCATTAACACTGAAGCTTTCTTT.

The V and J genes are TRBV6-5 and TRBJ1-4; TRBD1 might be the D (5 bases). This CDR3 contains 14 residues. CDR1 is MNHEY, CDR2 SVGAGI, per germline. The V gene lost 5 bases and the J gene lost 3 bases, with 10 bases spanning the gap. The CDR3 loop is CASSRQSSNEKLFF. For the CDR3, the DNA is TGTGCCAGCAGTAGACAGAGTTCTAATGAAAAACTGTTTTTT.

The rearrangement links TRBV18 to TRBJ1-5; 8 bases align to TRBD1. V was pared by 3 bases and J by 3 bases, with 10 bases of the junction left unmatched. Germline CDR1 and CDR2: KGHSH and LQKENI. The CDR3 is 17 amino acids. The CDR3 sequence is CASSPPRGTGNNQPQHF. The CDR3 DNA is TGTGCCAGCTCACCTCCTAGGGGGACAGGAAACAATCAGCCCCAGCATTTT.

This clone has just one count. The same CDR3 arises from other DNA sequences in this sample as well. CDR3 sequence reads: CASSVEGANTGELFF. The CDR3 DNA reads as TGTGCCAGCAGCGTAGAGGGGGCGAACACCGGGGAGCTGTTTTTT. This chain uses TRBV9 with TRBJ2-2; possibly TRBD1 for D (6 bases). Trimming shortened V by 0 bases and J by 0 bases, and 6 bases separated the two germline ends. The CDR3 has 15 residues. Per germline, CDR1 SGDLS and CDR2 YYNGEE.

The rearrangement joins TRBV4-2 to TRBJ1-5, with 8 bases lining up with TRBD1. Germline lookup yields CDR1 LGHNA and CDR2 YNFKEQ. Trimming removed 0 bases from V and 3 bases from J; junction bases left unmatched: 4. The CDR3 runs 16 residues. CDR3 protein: CASSQDPDRVNQPQHF. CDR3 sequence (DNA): TGTGCCAGCAGCCAAGATCCGGACAGGGTCAATCAGCCCCAGCATTTT.